A single sample gave rise to the 5 T cell receptor beta chains below, sequenced in a study of spatial heterogeneity in lung cancer (dated by TCRdb to the late 2010s). Libraries were made using 5' RACE. The reads were generated on a NextSeq 500. The raw public reads went through TCRdb reprocessing: fastp at Q25, MiXCR clone calling, in-frame beta chains kept. Rows are unified per CDR3 protein, each entry keeping the most common DNA and genes. Present in this sample are about 12,000 distinct CDR3 sequences, 4% to 5.5% of which were seen just once. 20% to 25% of the sample rests with the top ten. Their target antigens are unknown. The research as a whole found: The tumor nonsynonymous mutation count correlated with the number of expanded intratumoral alpha and beta TCRs.

The sample's time point, from its label and the paper: sample taken at primary tumor resection. Sequences were derived from lung tumor tissue, sampled at surgery. These receptors came from a male donor with early-stage non-small cell lung cancer.

Ten or more counts support this clonotype. The rearrangement links TRBV20-1 to TRBJ2-1; weak D call: TRBD2 (6 bases). The CDR3 is 13 amino acids. Germline V gene data show CDR1 as DFQATT and CDR2 as SNEGSKA (reference sequence). The V end was cut by 2 bases, the J end by 9 bases, with 14 bases between. The CDR3 loop reads CSARLGGTAEQFF. CDR3 DNA sequence: TGCAGTGCTAGATTGGGGGGAACGGCTGAGCAGTTCTTC.

This clonotype was seen at least ten times. The CDR3, as DNA: TGTGCCAGCTCACCTAATACCGGCCTGAGGTCGGGGGGGGCTTTCTTT. Its translation is CASSPNTGLRSGGAFF. The rearrangement links TRBV18 to TRBJ1-1; D might be TRBD1 (5 bases). The CDR3 runs 16 residues. Trimming left V 3 bases short and J 11 bases short, with 25 bases between. Germline V gene sequence: CDR1 KGHSH, CDR2 LQKENI.

This clonotype was picked up many times. The chain has TRBV2 and TRBJ1-1, with D possibly TRBD1 on 6 matching bases. The CDR3 has 13 amino acids. V was cut by 4 bases and J by 5 bases, with 11 bases left in between. Germline values: CDR1 SNHLY, CDR2 FYNNEI. For the CDR3, the DNA is TGTGCCAGCAGTGGCCAGGGGAGGACTGAAGCTTTCTTT. Protein sequence: CASSGQGRTEAFF.

This clonotype was found many times. The chain has TRBV11-3 and TRBJ2-5; maybe TRBD1 (5 bases). From germline, CDR1 is SGHNT and CDR2 YENEEA. V shed 5 bases and J shed 1 base, with 8 bases lying between them. The CDR3 spans 13 residues. CDR3 in DNA: TGTGCCAGCAGCCGAGACAGCCAAGAGACCCAGTACTTC. As protein: CASSRDSQETQYF.

This clonotype was detected ten times or more. A read error may produce the germline difference seen at one junction end. This chain connects TRBV20-1 to TRBJ1-1, with 7 bases that match TRBD1. CDR3 length equals 12 residues. CDR1 and CDR2 (germline): DFQATT, SNEGSKA (reference sequence). In DNA form, the CDR3 reads TGCAGTGCTACACAGGGGAACGCTGAAGCTTTCTTT. Protein product: CSATQGNAEAFF.